One T cell receptor beta chain is described in this entry. This clone came up once. Its antigen is not yet known. Sequence at one end of the junction differs from germline and may be a read error. Focal radiation therapy combined with CTLA-4 blockade (ipilimumab) was tested in patients with chemo-refractory metastatic non-small-cell lung cancer. These data come from a study of radiotherapy plus CTLA-4 blockade in lung cancer (dated by TCRdb to between 2018 and 2020). For context, the study as a whole: Among enrolled patients, 15% to 20% had an objective response and 31% reached disease control. What the work shows at the level of the full study, not this receptor alone: Increased serum interferon-beta after radiation, together with early dynamic changes in blood T cell clones, were reported to be the strongest predictors of response. After treatment with radiotherapy and ipilimumab, TCR clones that originated in tumors expanded in peripheral blood.

The cysteine opens and the phenylalanine closes a CDR3 of 14 amino acids. The retained sequence is limited to the CDR3, 42 bases, with the frame set at the first base. The germline V gene yields MNHEY for CDR1 and SVGAGI for CDR2. The method behind the library was the immunoSEQ multiplex PCR assay. The table comes from immuneACCESS by way of TCRdb, which keeps in-frame sequences with V and J called. Part of the clones is missing from these tables; in studies checked, under half for an unresolved V gene and the rest for unknown reasons. This sample holds around 43,000 clones; roughly 75% were observed only once. The ten biggest clones cover 9.8% of the sample.

Here the chain combines TRBV6-5 and TRBJ1-1, and TRBD1 aligns with 12 junction nucleotides. This clonotype was sampled from a human donor with non-small cell lung cancer who had stable disease on radiotherapy plus ipilimumab. The sample consisted of peripheral blood, taken from a patient treated with radiotherapy plus ipilimumab. The DNA reads TGTGCCAGCAGTTACTCGAGGGACAGGGGGCGTCGAATCTTT. It specifies CASSYSRDRGRRIF.